The source of this TCR beta chain is a study of beta chain features in type 1 diabetes. Background on the study: Patient and healthy donor groups were alike in age, gender and cell yields.

The authors reverse transcribed all of the isolated RNA, so sequencing captured expressed TCRB transcripts. Profiling relied on immunoSEQ multiplex PCR, and the TCRdb table lists in-frame clones only, not all of them. Of about 150,000 clones in the sample, roughly 9% are singletons; the top ten hold 0.7%. Germline CDR1 is KGHSH and CDR2 is LQKENI. Trimming removed 5 bases from V and 5 bases from J, with 21 bases in between. The CDR3 is made up of 16 amino acids. Study observations and caveats: Since sequencing was performed on cDNA, cells with high TCR expression could be over-represented. In all four CD4+ subsets, TCRB CDR3 length was significantly, moderately reduced in type 1 diabetes. Naive, central memory and Treg TCRB repertoires appeared more alike in patients than in healthy donors. No resolution was reached here on whether HLA type influences TCRB rearrangement.

This clone was picked up a small number of times. Its specificity is not known. This TCR was sampled from a woman younger than 45 with type 1 diabetes. The chain employs TRBV18 and TRBJ1-2, with D possibly being TRBD1 (6 bases). What was sequenced was central memory CD4+ T cells from blood. This CDR3 is CASSTTGEHGPYGYTF. The CDR3 nucleotides are TGTGCCAGCTCAACGACAGGAGAGCACGGCCCTTATGGCTACACCTTC.